The rows below give T cell receptor beta chains drawn from one sample of a study of OX40 agonist ivuxolimab in advanced cancers. Sequencing used immunoSEQ multiplex PCR; TCRdb keeps in-frame clones, though not all of them. Of roughly 40,000 clones in the sample, more than 75% were seen once. The sequenced sample was CD4+ or CD8+ T cells sorted from blood, obtained in a trial of the OX40 agonist ivuxolimab. Source of these receptors: an adult with an advanced solid tumor such as melanoma, head and neck, liver or kidney cancer. CDR3s include the opening cysteine and the closing phenylalanine or tryptophan. A D gene is named only where the DNA matches it firmly. The listing skips clone size in some rows; elsewhere it reads once, few, many or a size class.

clone size: -; D gene: -; V gene: TRBV7-8; J gene: TRBJ2-3; CDR3 protein: CASSLSTDTQYF; CDR3 DNA: TGTGCCAGCAGCCTTAGCACAGATACGCAGTATTTT
clone size: -; D gene: TRBD2; V gene: TRBV5-6; J gene: TRBJ2-3; CDR3 protein: CASSLFSGRPDTQYF; CDR3 DNA: TGTGCCAGCAGCTTGTTCAGCGGGAGACCAGATACGCAGTATTTT
clone size: -; D gene: TRBD1; V gene: TRBV15; J gene: TRBJ1-5; CDR3 protein: CATSRDRGLNQPQHF; CDR3 DNA: TGTGCCACCAGCAGAGACAGGGGGCTCAATCAGCCCCAGCATTTT
clone size: -; D gene: TRBD1; V gene: TRBV5-6; J gene: TRBJ1-1; CDR3 protein: CASSRQGSTEAFF; CDR3 DNA: TGTGCCAGCAGTCGACAGGGGAGCACTGAAGCTTTCTTT
clone size: -; D gene: -; V gene: TRBV11-2; J gene: TRBJ2-7; CDR3 protein: CASSRLVEQYF; CDR3 DNA: TGTGCCAGCAGCCGGCTGGTCGAGCAGTACTTC
clone size: -; D gene: TRBD1; V gene: TRBV23-1; J gene: TRBJ1-1; CDR3 protein: CASSHCRWDRGRAEAFF; CDR3 DNA: TGCGCCAGCAGTCATTGTCGGTGGGACAGGGGGCGGGCTGAAGCTTTCTTT
clone size: -; D gene: -; V gene: TRBV6-5; J gene: TRBJ2-3; CDR3 protein: CASSSNPTDTQYF; CDR3 DNA: TGTGCCAGCAGCTCCAACCCCACAGATACGCAGTATTTT
clone size: -; D gene: -; V gene: TRBV4-3; J gene: TRBJ1-1; CDR3 protein: CASSQGSVDLIRNTEAFF; CDR3 DNA: TGCGCCAGCAGCCAAGGTTCGGTGGACTTGATTAGGAACACTGAAGCTTTCTTT
clone size: once; D gene: TRBD1; V gene: TRBV27; J gene: TRBJ1-5; CDR3 protein: CASSWTGGNNQPQHF; CDR3 DNA: TGTGCCAGCAGTTGGACAGGGGGCAACAATCAGCCCCAGCATTTT
clone size: -; D gene: -; V gene: TRBV4-3; J gene: TRBJ1-1; CDR3 protein: CASSPGGTEAFF; CDR3 DNA: TGCGCCAGCAGCCCTGGTGGCACTGAAGCTTTCTTT
clone size: -; D gene: TRBD1; V gene: TRBV27; J gene: TRBJ2-7; CDR3 protein: CASTETGSYEQYF; CDR3 DNA: TGTGCCAGCACCGAGACAGGGTCCTACGAGCAGTACTTC
clone size: few; D gene: -; V gene: TRBV18; J gene: TRBJ2-1; CDR3 protein: CASSPTRDWAYNEQFF; CDR3 DNA: TGTGCCAGCTCACCAACTCGGGACTGGGCCTACAATGAGCAGTTCTTC
clone size: -; D gene: -; V gene: TRBV6-5; J gene: TRBJ2-7; CDR3 protein: CASSYGEGSAEQYF; CDR3 DNA: TGTGCCAGCAGTTACGGTGAAGGGTCCGCCGAGCAGTACTTC
clone size: -; D gene: -; V gene: TRBV7-6; J gene: TRBJ2-5; CDR3 protein: CASSSAGMYQETQYF; CDR3 DNA: TGTGCCAGCAGCTCCGCGGGAATGTACCAAGAGACCCAGTACTTC
clone size: -; D gene: -; V gene: TRBV28; J gene: TRBJ1-5; CDR3 protein: CASSFGQPQHF; CDR3 DNA: TGTGCCAGCAGTTTCGGGCAGCCCCAGCATTTT
clone size: few; D gene: -; V gene: TRBV4-3; J gene: TRBJ1-6; CDR3 protein: CASKEGSPLHF; CDR3 DNA: TGCGCCAGCAAGGAGGGTTCACCCCTCCACTTT
clone size: large; D gene: TRBD1; V gene: TRBV19; J gene: TRBJ1-1; CDR3 protein: CASRTGGESAFF; CDR3 DNA: TGTGCCAGTAGAACAGGGGGCGAATCGGCTTTCTTT
clone size: few; D gene: -; V gene: TRBV25-1; J gene: TRBJ1-1; CDR3 protein: CASSDRNTEAFF; CDR3 DNA: TGTGCCAGCAGTGACAGGAACACTGAAGCTTTCTTT
clone size: -; D gene: -; V gene: TRBV4-3; J gene: TRBJ2-6; CDR3 protein: CASSQDSGANVLTF; CDR3 DNA: TGCGCCAGCAGCCAAGACTCTGGGGCCAACGTCCTGACTTTC
clone size: -; D gene: -; V gene: TRBV6-1; J gene: TRBJ1-1; CDR3 protein: CASSEEGYLQGLNTEAFF; CDR3 DNA: TGTGCCAGCAGTGAAGAAGGCTATCTTCAGGGCCTGAACACTGAAGCTTTCTTT
clone size: few; D gene: -; V gene: TRBV12-5; J gene: TRBJ1-5; CDR3 protein: CASGANQPQHF; CDR3 DNA: TGTGCTAGTGGGGCTAATCAGCCCCAGCATTTT
clone size: few; D gene: TRBD1; V gene: TRBV6-1; J gene: TRBJ1-2; CDR3 protein: CASEGTGSFSGYTF; CDR3 DNA: TGTGCCAGCGAAGGGACAGGGTCATTTAGTGGCTACACCTTC
clone size: -; D gene: -; V gene: TRBV6-6; J gene: TRBJ1-6; CDR3 protein: CASLQSSYNSPLHF; CDR3 DNA: TGTGCCAGCCTACAGAGCTCCTATAATTCACCCCTCCACTTT
clone size: -; D gene: -; V gene: TRBV27; J gene: TRBJ1-1; CDR3 protein: CASSLGTEAFF; CDR3 DNA: TGTGCCAGCAGTTTAGGCACTGAAGCTTTCTTT
clone size: -; D gene: -; V gene: TRBV10-3; J gene: TRBJ2-7; CDR3 protein: CAISGAREQYF; CDR3 DNA: TGTGCCATCTCGGGGGCCCGCGAGCAGTACTTC
clone size: -; D gene: -; V gene: TRBV27; J gene: TRBJ2-1; CDR3 protein: CASSLSRTIRQFF; CDR3 DNA: TGTGCCAGCAGTTTATCTAGGACGATCCGACAGTTCTTC
clone size: -; D gene: -; V gene: TRBV4-3; J gene: TRBJ2-7; CDR3 protein: CASSQVTWTYEQYF; CDR3 DNA: TGCGCCAGCAGCCAAGTGACTTGGACCTACGAGCAGTACTTC
clone size: -; D gene: -; V gene: TRBV29-1; J gene: TRBJ1-3; CDR3 protein: CSVEPVFSGNTIYF; CDR3 DNA: TGCAGCGTTGAACCCGTATTCTCTGGAAACACCATATATTTT
clone size: -; D gene: -; V gene: TRBV19; J gene: TRBJ1-1; CDR3 protein: CASSIGSTEAFF; CDR3 DNA: TGTGCCAGTAGTATTGGGAGCACTGAAGCTTTCTTT
clone size: many; D gene: -; V gene: TRBV10-3; J gene: TRBJ2-7; CDR3 protein: CAIRLGGEQYF; CDR3 DNA: TGTGCCATCAGGCTGGGGGGCGAGCAGTACTTC
clone size: -; D gene: TRBD1; V gene: TRBV6-5; J gene: TRBJ1-1; CDR3 protein: CASSPLGTANTEAFF; CDR3 DNA: TGTGCCAGCAGTCCCCTTGGGACAGCAAACACTGAAGCTTTCTTT
clone size: -; D gene: -; V gene: TRBV7-2; J gene: TRBJ1-6; CDR3 protein: CASSSTPGLGHSPLHF; CDR3 DNA: TGTGCCAGCAGCTCAACCCCGGGACTAGGGCATTCACCCCTCCACTTT
clone size: -; D gene: -; V gene: TRBV29-1; J gene: TRBJ2-7; CDR3 protein: CSVVPQGRYEQYF; CDR3 DNA: TGCAGCGTTGTGCCCCAGGGTCGTTACGAGCAGTACTTC
clone size: -; D gene: -; V gene: TRBV5-4; J gene: TRBJ1-5; CDR3 protein: CASSLEGFSQPQHF; CDR3 DNA: TGTGCCAGCAGCTTGGAAGGGTTCAGCCAGCCCCAGCATTTT
clone size: -; D gene: TRBD2; V gene: TRBV11-3; J gene: TRBJ2-5; CDR3 protein: CASSSTSGEETQYF; CDR3 DNA: TGTGCCAGCAGCTCCACTAGCGGGGAAGAGACCCAGTACTTC
clone size: -; D gene: -; V gene: TRBV10-2; J gene: TRBJ1-2; CDR3 protein: CAISESPKNYGYTF; CDR3 DNA: TGTGCCATCAGTGAGTCACCGAAGAACTATGGCTACACCTTC
clone size: -; D gene: -; V gene: TRBV7-9; J gene: TRBJ2-7; CDR3 protein: CASRKSGPSFNEQYF; CDR3 DNA: TGTGCCAGCAGGAAATCAGGGCCTAGCTTCAACGAGCAGTACTTC
clone size: -; D gene: -; V gene: TRBV7-8; J gene: TRBJ1-5; CDR3 protein: CASSLGQLSNQPQHF; CDR3 DNA: TGTGCCAGCAGCTTAGGACAGCTATCCAATCAGCCCCAGCATTTT
clone size: -; D gene: -; V gene: TRBV19; J gene: TRBJ1-1; CDR3 protein: CASSPSFMTPDRMNTEAFF; CDR3 DNA: TGTGCCAGTAGTCCCTCCTTTATGACACCAGACAGGATGAACACTGAAGCTTTCTTT
clone size: few; D gene: -; V gene: TRBV9; J gene: TRBJ2-7; CDR3 protein: CASSVGSEQREQYF; CDR3 DNA: TGTGCCAGCAGCGTAGGATCGGAGCAACGGGAGCAGTACTTC
clone size: -; D gene: TRBD1; V gene: TRBV9; J gene: TRBJ2-2; CDR3 protein: CASSVQGAGTGELFF; CDR3 DNA: TGTGCCAGCAGCGTGCAGGGGGCGGGCACCGGGGAGCTGTTTTTT
clone size: -; D gene: -; V gene: TRBV13; J gene: TRBJ2-3; CDR3 protein: CASSGQSSQNTDTQYF; CDR3 DNA: TGTGCCAGCAGCGGCCAAAGCAGTCAAAACACAGATACGCAGTATTTT
clone size: -; D gene: TRBD1; V gene: TRBV7-3; J gene: TRBJ1-1; CDR3 protein: CASSTGQGNTEAFF; CDR3 DNA: TGTGCCAGCAGCACCGGACAGGGGAACACTGAAGCTTTCTTT
clone size: -; D gene: -; V gene: TRBV27; J gene: TRBJ2-3; CDR3 protein: CASSFFRMGSTDTQYF; CDR3 DNA: TGTGCCAGCAGTTTCTTTAGGATGGGTAGCACAGATACGCAGTATTTT
clone size: -; D gene: -; V gene: TRBV30; J gene: TRBJ2-7; CDR3 protein: CAWSRDPSVFTYEQYF; CDR3 DNA: TGTGCCTGGAGTAGGGACCCCTCGGTCTTCACCTACGAGCAGTACTTC
clone size: -; D gene: -; V gene: TRBV5-1; J gene: TRBJ2-7; CDR3 protein: CASSLAVLSSYEQYF; CDR3 DNA: TGCGCCAGCAGCTTGGCGGTCCTAAGCTCCTACGAGCAGTACTTC
clone size: -; D gene: -; V gene: TRBV9; J gene: TRBJ2-7; CDR3 protein: CASSGGWENEQYF; CDR3 DNA: TGTGCCAGCAGTGGCGGTTGGGAGAACGAGCAGTACTTC
clone size: -; D gene: -; V gene: TRBV6-5; J gene: TRBJ2-2; CDR3 protein: CASRFRVGGELFF; CDR3 DNA: TGTGCCAGCAGGTTCAGGGTAGGCGGGGAGCTGTTTTTT
clone size: few; D gene: TRBD1; V gene: TRBV7-9; J gene: TRBJ2-7; CDR3 protein: CASSSVTGTGYEQYF; CDR3 DNA: TGTGCCAGCAGCTCAGTTACCGGGACAGGATACGAGCAGTACTTC
clone size: -; D gene: -; V gene: TRBV4-1; J gene: TRBJ2-2; CDR3 protein: CASSRATGAGELFF; CDR3 DNA: TGCGCCAGCAGCCGAGCGACGGGCGCCGGGGAGCTGTTTTTT
clone size: few; D gene: -; V gene: TRBV5-6; J gene: TRBJ1-2; CDR3 protein: CASSPYSTHLYGYTF; CDR3 DNA: TGTGCCAGCAGCCCCTATTCGACTCACTTATATGGCTACACCTTC
clone size: -; D gene: -; V gene: TRBV5-1; J gene: TRBJ1-1; CDR3 protein: CASSLLDGFEAFF; CDR3 DNA: TGCGCCAGCAGCTTATTGGACGGTTTTGAAGCTTTCTTT
clone size: -; D gene: -; V gene: TRBV13; J gene: TRBJ2-7; CDR3 protein: CASRDTGIGSYEQYF; CDR3 DNA: TGTGCCAGCAGAGATACGGGCATCGGGTCCTACGAGCAGTACTTC
clone size: -; D gene: -; V gene: TRBV19; J gene: TRBJ1-5; CDR3 protein: CASSGDIRNQPQHF; CDR3 DNA: TGTGCCAGTAGTGGGGACATACGCAATCAGCCCCAGCATTTT
clone size: once; D gene: TRBD1; V gene: TRBV19; J gene: TRBJ2-7; CDR3 protein: CASSAGTGMGYEQYF; CDR3 DNA: TGTGCCAGTAGTGCCGGGACAGGGATGGGCTACGAGCAGTACTTC
clone size: -; D gene: TRBD2; V gene: TRBV14; J gene: TRBJ2-3; CDR3 protein: CASSQTGTSGEAQYF; CDR3 DNA: TGTGCCAGCAGCCAGACCGGGACTAGCGGGGAGGCGCAGTATTTT
clone size: -; D gene: TRBD1; V gene: TRBV27; J gene: TRBJ2-7; CDR3 protein: CASSLTGWTYEQYF; CDR3 DNA: TGTGCCAGCAGTTTGACAGGGTGGACCTACGAGCAGTACTTC
clone size: -; D gene: -; V gene: TRBV6-6; J gene: TRBJ1-2; CDR3 protein: CASRRPQDEGYTF; CDR3 DNA: TGTGCCAGCAGGCGGCCTCAGGACGAGGGCTACACCTTC